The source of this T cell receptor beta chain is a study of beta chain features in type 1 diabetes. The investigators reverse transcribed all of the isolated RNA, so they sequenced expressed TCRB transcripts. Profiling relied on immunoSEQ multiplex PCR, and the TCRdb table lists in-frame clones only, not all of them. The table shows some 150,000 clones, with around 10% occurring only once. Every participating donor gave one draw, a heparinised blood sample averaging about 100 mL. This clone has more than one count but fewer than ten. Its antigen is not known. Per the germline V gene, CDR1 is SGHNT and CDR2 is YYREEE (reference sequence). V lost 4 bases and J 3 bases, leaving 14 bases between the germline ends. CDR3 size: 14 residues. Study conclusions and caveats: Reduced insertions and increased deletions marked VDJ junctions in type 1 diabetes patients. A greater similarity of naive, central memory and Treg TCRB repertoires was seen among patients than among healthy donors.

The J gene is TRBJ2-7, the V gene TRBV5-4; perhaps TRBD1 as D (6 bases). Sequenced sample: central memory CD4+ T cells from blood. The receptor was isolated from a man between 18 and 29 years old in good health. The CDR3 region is CASSPGDTSYEQYF. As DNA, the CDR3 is TGTGCCAGCAGCCCAGGGGACACCAGCTACGAGCAGTACTTC.